These T cell receptor beta chains were read from a single sample in a study of STAT5B mutations in CD4+ large granular lymphocyte leukemia. Profiled with immunoSEQ multiplex PCR; TCRdb holds only in-frame clones, not every one. Of 30,000 to 35,000 clones listed, about 82% are singletons. The sequencing input was CD4+ T cells from blood buffy coats. The source of these receptors is a human donor in good health. Both conserved end residues are part of each CDR3. A D gene is named only where the DNA matches it firmly. Clone size is not always given. Where it is, it says once, few, many or a class for expanded clones.

CDR3nt: TGCGCCGGCAGCTCGGGGACTGCTGGTAGTTCTGGCTACACCTTC
CDR3aa: CAGSSGTAGSSGYTF
j_gene: TRBJ1-2
abundance: NA
v_gene: TRBV5-1
d_gene: NA

CDR3nt: TGTGCCAGCAGTTACGGCGGGACAGACTACGAGCAGTACTTC
CDR3aa: CASSYGGTDYEQYF
j_gene: TRBJ2-7
abundance: NA
v_gene: TRBV6-5
d_gene: NA

CDR3nt: TGCGCCAGCAGCTTGGCAGCGGGAGGAAATGAGCAGTTCTTC
CDR3aa: CASSLAAGGNEQFF
j_gene: TRBJ2-1
abundance: NA
v_gene: TRBV5-1
d_gene: TRBD2

CDR3nt: TGTGCCAGCAGTTACGCGGGGGCGCGTAATGAGCAGTTCTTC
CDR3aa: CASSYAGARNEQFF
j_gene: TRBJ2-1
abundance: NA
v_gene: TRBV6-5
d_gene: NA

CDR3nt: TGCGCCAGCAGCCCCTTCCAGTTGGGGGTGGGCACCGGGGAGCTGTTTTTT
CDR3aa: CASSPFQLGVGTGELFF
j_gene: TRBJ2-2
abundance: NA
v_gene: TRBV5-1
d_gene: NA

CDR3nt: TGTGCCGGGGGCAGTAGAGCGCCGAGCACCATATATTTT
CDR3aa: CAGGSRAPSTIYF
j_gene: TRBJ1-3
abundance: few
v_gene: TRBV2
d_gene: NA

CDR3nt: TGTGCCTGGATAAGTAGAAGTAGCGGGGAGCTGTTTTTT
CDR3aa: CAWISRSSGELFF
j_gene: TRBJ2-2
abundance: NA
v_gene: TRBV30
d_gene: NA

CDR3nt: TGTGCCAGCAGCCCCTTTAACGGGAGGGAGAATGAGCAGTTCTTC
CDR3aa: CASSPFNGRENEQFF
j_gene: TRBJ2-1
abundance: NA
v_gene: TRBV7-2
d_gene: TRBD2

CDR3nt: TGTGCCAGCCTACCGGGCGGGAGACCAAACGAGCAGTACTTC
CDR3aa: CASLPGGRPNEQYF
j_gene: TRBJ2-7
abundance: NA
v_gene: TRBV28
d_gene: TRBD2

CDR3nt: TGTGCCAGTAGTATTGGGACAGGGGTAAGCAATCAGCCCCAGCATTTT
CDR3aa: CASSIGTGVSNQPQHF
j_gene: TRBJ1-5
abundance: NA
v_gene: TRBV19
d_gene: TRBD1

CDR3nt: TGCGCCAGCAGCGCTGGGACAGGGGGCTACGAGCAGTACTTC
CDR3aa: CASSAGTGGYEQYF
j_gene: TRBJ2-7
abundance: NA
v_gene: TRBV5-1
d_gene: TRBD1

CDR3nt: TGTGCCAGCAGTAATAGCGGGGCGAACACCGGGGAGCTGTTTTTT
CDR3aa: CASSNSGANTGELFF
j_gene: TRBJ2-2
abundance: NA
v_gene: TRBV6-6
d_gene: TRBD2

CDR3nt: TGCGCCAGCAGTCAATCGCGGTTCGGACAGATTAACTATGGCTACACCTTC
CDR3aa: CASSQSRFGQINYGYTF
j_gene: TRBJ1-2
abundance: NA
v_gene: TRBV23-1
d_gene: NA

CDR3nt: TGTGCCAGCAGTGCGTGGGTTAGCGGGAAAACCCCCTCTGGGGCCAACGTCCTGACTTTC
CDR3aa: CASSAWVSGKTPSGANVLTF
j_gene: TRBJ2-6
abundance: NA
v_gene: TRBV28
d_gene: TRBD2

CDR3nt: TGCGCCAGCAGCTATGACAGTTCTTATGGCTACACCTTC
CDR3aa: CASSYDSSYGYTF
j_gene: TRBJ1-2
abundance: NA
v_gene: TRBV5-1
d_gene: NA

CDR3nt: TGTGCCAGCAGTGAAAACAGGGGCTACACCGGGGAGCTGTTTTTT
CDR3aa: CASSENRGYTGELFF
j_gene: TRBJ2-2
abundance: NA
v_gene: TRBV6-1
d_gene: TRBD1

CDR3nt: TGCGCCAGCAGGGTCCGGGCTAGCGGGACCTACAATGAGCAGTTCTTC
CDR3aa: CASRVRASGTYNEQFF
j_gene: TRBJ2-1
abundance: NA
v_gene: TRBV4-1
d_gene: TRBD2

CDR3nt: TGTGCCAGCAGCTTGGCGTTTAGAGGGGGAGGAATGAGAAATGAGCAGTTCTTC
CDR3aa: CASSLAFRGGGMRNEQFF
j_gene: TRBJ2-1
abundance: NA
v_gene: TRBV5-8
d_gene: NA

CDR3nt: TGTGCCAGCAGCGCGACTAGCGGAAGGTTGCAGTTCTTC
CDR3aa: CASSATSGRLQFF
j_gene: TRBJ2-1
abundance: NA
v_gene: TRBV9
d_gene: TRBD2

CDR3nt: TGTGCCAGCAGTTTACGGATTCGCCAAGAGACCCAGTACTTC
CDR3aa: CASSLRIRQETQYF
j_gene: TRBJ2-5
abundance: NA
v_gene: TRBV27
d_gene: NA